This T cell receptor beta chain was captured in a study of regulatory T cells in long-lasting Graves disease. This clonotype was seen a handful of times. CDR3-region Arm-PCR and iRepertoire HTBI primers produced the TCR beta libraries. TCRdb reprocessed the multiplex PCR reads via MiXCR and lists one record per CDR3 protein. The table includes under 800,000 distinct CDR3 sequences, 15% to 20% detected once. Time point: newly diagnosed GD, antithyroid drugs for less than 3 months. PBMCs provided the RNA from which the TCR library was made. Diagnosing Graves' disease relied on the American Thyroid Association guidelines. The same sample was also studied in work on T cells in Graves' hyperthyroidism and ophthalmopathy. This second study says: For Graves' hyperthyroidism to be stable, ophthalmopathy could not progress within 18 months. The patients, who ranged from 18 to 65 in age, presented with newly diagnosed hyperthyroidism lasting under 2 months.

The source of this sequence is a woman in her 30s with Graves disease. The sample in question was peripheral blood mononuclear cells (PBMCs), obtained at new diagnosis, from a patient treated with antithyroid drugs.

The CDR3 DNA reads TGTGCCAGCAGCTCCGGACCGCGGGAAGAGACCCAGTACTTC. Protein: CASSSGPREETQYF. The rearrangement joins TRBV7-3 to TRBJ2-5; maybe TRBD2 (5 bases). V was pared by 4 bases and J by 3 bases, with 12 bases between. Germline V gene lookup returns CDR1 SGHTA and CDR2 FQGTGA. This CDR3 comprises 14 residues.